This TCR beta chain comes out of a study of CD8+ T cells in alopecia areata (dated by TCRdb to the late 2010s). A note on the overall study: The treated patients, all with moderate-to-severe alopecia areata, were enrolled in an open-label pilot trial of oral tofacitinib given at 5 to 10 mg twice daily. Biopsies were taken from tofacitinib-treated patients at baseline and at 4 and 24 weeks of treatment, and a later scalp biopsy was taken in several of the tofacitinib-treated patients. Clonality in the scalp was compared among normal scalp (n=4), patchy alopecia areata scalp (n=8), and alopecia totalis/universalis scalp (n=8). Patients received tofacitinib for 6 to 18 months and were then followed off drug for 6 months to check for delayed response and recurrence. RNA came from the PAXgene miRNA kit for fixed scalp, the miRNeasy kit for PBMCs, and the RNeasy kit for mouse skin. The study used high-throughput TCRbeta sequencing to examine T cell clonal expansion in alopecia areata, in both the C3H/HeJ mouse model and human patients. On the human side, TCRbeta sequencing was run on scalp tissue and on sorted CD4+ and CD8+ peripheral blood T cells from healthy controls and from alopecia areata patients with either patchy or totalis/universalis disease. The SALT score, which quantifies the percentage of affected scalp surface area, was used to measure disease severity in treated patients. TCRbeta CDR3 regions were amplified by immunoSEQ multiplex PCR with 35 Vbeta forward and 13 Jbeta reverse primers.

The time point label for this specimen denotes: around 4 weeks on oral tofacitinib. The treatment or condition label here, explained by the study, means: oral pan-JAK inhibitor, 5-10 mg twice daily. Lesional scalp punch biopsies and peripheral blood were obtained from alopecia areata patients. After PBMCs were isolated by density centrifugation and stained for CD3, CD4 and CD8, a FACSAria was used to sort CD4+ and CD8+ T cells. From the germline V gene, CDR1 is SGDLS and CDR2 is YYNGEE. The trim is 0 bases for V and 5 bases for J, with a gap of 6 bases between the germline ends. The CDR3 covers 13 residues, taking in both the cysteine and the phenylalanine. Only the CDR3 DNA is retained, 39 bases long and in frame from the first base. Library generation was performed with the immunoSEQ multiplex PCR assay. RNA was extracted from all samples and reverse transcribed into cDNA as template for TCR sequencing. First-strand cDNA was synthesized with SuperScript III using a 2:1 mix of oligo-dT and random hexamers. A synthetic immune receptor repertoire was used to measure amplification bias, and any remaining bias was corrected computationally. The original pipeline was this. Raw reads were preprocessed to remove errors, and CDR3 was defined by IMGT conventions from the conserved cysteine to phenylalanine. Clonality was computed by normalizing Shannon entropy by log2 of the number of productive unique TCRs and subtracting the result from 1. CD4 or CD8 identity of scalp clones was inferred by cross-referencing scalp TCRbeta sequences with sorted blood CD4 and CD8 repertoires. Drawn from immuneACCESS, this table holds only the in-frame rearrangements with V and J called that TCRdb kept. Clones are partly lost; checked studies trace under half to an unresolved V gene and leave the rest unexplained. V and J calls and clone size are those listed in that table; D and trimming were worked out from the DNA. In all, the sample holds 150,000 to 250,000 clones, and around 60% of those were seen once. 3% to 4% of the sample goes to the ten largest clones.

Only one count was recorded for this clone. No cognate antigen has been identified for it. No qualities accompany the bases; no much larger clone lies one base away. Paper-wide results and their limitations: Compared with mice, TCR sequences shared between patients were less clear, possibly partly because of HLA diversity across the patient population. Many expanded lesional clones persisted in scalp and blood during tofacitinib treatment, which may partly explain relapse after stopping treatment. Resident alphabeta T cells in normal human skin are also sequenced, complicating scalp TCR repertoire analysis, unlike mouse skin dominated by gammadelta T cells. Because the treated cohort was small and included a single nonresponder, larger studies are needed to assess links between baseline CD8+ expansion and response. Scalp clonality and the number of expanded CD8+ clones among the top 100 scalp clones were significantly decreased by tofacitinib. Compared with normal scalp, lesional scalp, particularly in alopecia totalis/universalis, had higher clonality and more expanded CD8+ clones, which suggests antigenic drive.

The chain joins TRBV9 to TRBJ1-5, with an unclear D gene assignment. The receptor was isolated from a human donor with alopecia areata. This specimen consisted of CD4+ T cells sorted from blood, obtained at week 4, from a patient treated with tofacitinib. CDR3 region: CASSVDMDQPQHF. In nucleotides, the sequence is TGTGCCAGCAGCGTAGATATGGATCAGCCCCAGCATTTT.